The 25 T cell receptor beta chains in this list originate from one sample, sequenced in a study of T cell repertoires in cytomegalovirus infection. Each CDR3 protein gets one entry after TCRdb re-called the reads with MiXCR. The repertoire has some 500,000 distinct CDR3 sequences, roughly a third of them found once; the top ten carry roughly a sixth. These receptors lack a known antigen. Sequenced here: cultured PBMCs, sampled from culture after CMV antigen stimulation. Source of these receptors: a human donor in good health (CMV status not recorded). Some clones in this sample may be carry-over from other donors' samples.

This clonotype was detected a few times. A read error may produce the germline difference seen at one junction end. The chain links TRBV7-7 to TRBJ2-5, with 11 positions matching TRBD2. The CDR3 loop spans 13 amino acids. In germline, CDR1 is SSHAT, CDR2 FNYEAQ (reference sequence). The CDR3 reads CASRTSGPETQYF. CDR3 sequence (DNA): TGTGCTAGCAGGACTAGCGGGCCGGAGACCCAGTACTTC.

This clonotype was picked up a small number of times. The CDR3 nucleotides read TGCGCCAGCAGCCAAGATGACCAGAGAAGCCGCGACACCGGGGAGCTGTTTTTT. Residues: CASSQDDQRSRDTGELFF. V and J are TRBV4-1 and TRBJ2-2, with D hard to call. In germline, CDR1 is MGHRA, CDR2 YSYEKL. The CDR3 runs 18 residues. The germline V and J ends were trimmed by 0 bases and 3 bases, with 17 bases remaining between them.

This clonotype was counted at least ten times. The V and J genes are TRBV27 and TRBJ1-5; no firm D call. Between the trimmed V and J ends, which lost 2 bases and 2 bases, there was a span of 7 bases. Looked up from germline, CDR1 is MNHEY and CDR2 is SMNVEV (reference sequence). This CDR3 has 14 residues. This CDR3 reads CASSLMDRNQPQHF. CDR3 DNA sequence: TGTGCCAGCAGTTTAATGGATCGCAATCAGCCCCAGCATTTT.

This clonotype was counted only a few times. This chain connects TRBV12-5 to TRBJ2-1, with D maybe TRBD1 (6 bases). The CDR3 covers 13 residues. V was cut by 4 bases and J by 4 bases, with 8 bases left in between. The V gene's germline CDR1 is LGHNT and CDR2 FRNRAP. The CDR3 reads CASGSTGYNEQFF. CDR3 bases: TGTGCTAGTGGTTCTACAGGGTACAATGAGCAGTTCTTC.

This clonotype was counted many times. The chain is built from TRBV28 and TRBJ2-7; D perhaps matches TRBD1 (7 bases). The V end was cut by 7 bases, the J end by 2 bases, with 18 bases between. Per the germline V gene, CDR1 is MDHEN and CDR2 is SYDVKM. The length of the CDR3 is 15 residues. The CDR3 sequence: CASKGGGLGTYEQYF. In nucleotides, the CDR3 is TGTGCCAGCAAAGGAGGGGGCCTTGGAACCTACGAGCAGTACTTC.

The table lists this clonotype with many counts. This chain links TRBV7-2 with TRBJ2-3; D gene unclear. Per germline, CDR1 SGHTA and CDR2 FQGNSA. CDR3 length equals 15 residues. V was cut by 5 bases and J by 2 bases, with 14 bases left in between. The CDR3 DNA follows: TGTGCCAGCAGCCCTCTCGGATACAACACAGATACGCAGTATTTT. This sequence encodes CASSPLGYNTDTQYF.

This clonotype was seen just once. This sequence joins TRBV5-6 and TRBJ2-2; 8 bases match TRBD1. The CDR3 length is 18 residues. Germline CDR1 and CDR2: SGHDT and YYEEEE. Trimming removed 2 bases from V and 0 bases from J; junction bases left unmatched: 9. In nucleotides, the CDR3 is TGTGCCAGCAGCTTTTTAAAAACGACAGGGGCGAACACCGGGGAGCTGTTTTTT. Translating it yields CASSFLKTTGANTGELFF.

This rearrangement joins TRBV5-6 to TRBJ1-1; 8 nucleotides agree with TRBD1. With 0 bases clipped from V and 4 bases from J, the junction kept 26 bases outside the gene matches. The V gene's germline CDR1 is SGHDT and CDR2 YYEEEE. The CDR3 is 22 amino acids. The DNA of the CDR3 is TGTGCCAGCAGCTTGGGGGAGTCGTGGACAGGGTGGATCGAGAGTGAAGGCACTGAAGCTTTCTTT. Translation gives CASSLGESWTGWIESEGTEAFF.

This clonotype has just a few counts. The V call is TRBV20-1, the J call TRBJ1-6; possible D gene TRBD1, 6 bases. With 0 bases removed from V and 7 bases from J, the gap between germline ends came to 13 bases. Per the germline V gene, CDR1 is DFQATT and CDR2 is SNEGSKA (reference sequence). This CDR3 spans 15 amino acids. As DNA, the CDR3 is TGCAGTGCTAGAGATAGCAGGGGTGAAAATTCACCCCTCCACTTT. Residues: CSARDSRGENSPLHF.

The V call is TRBV28, the J call TRBJ1-5; no firm D call. The CDR3 consists of 14 residues. Trimming stripped 5 bases from V and 6 bases from J, with 14 bases between. Germline assignment: CDR1 MDHEN and CDR2 SYDVKM. The CDR3: CASSLSGVAQPQHF. The CDR3 bases are TGTGCCAGCAGTCTTTCCGGGGTGGCTCAGCCCCAGCATTTT.

In its sample, this clonotype was seen many times. This chain's CDR3 is CASSLGPIGDGTQYF. The CDR3 DNA reads as TGTGCCAGCAGCTTAGGGCCCATCGGAGACGGTACGCAGTATTTT. The chain links TRBV7-2 to TRBJ2-3, with D unresolved. This CDR3 region has 15 residues. Trimming removed 1 base from V and 8 bases from J, with 16 bases in between. Per the germline V gene, CDR1 is SGHTA and CDR2 is FQGNSA.

The V gene is TRBV28, the J gene TRBJ1-4; possible D gene TRBD1, 5 bases. V was pared by 4 bases and J by 4 bases, with 19 bases between. Germline CDR1 reads MDHEN; CDR2 reads SYDVKM. CDR3 length: 17 residues. The CDR3 DNA sequence: TGTGCCAGCAGTTCTCAAGGAGGGGATCCCCTTAATGAAAAACTGTTTTTT. It codes for CASSSQGGDPLNEKLFF.

This clonotype was seen a single time. The rearrangement joins TRBV12-3 or TRBV12-4 to TRBJ1-1; 10 nucleotides agree with TRBD1. V gave up 5 bases and J gave up 4 bases; unmatched junction bases: 4. This CDR3 contains 14 residues. This CDR3 is CASSGTGVLTEAFF. The CDR3 coding sequence is TGTGCCAGCAGTGGGACAGGGGTCCTCACTGAAGCTTTCTTT.

This rearrangement joins TRBV5-6 to TRBJ2-1, with D hard to call. The CDR3 totals 15 residues. Trimming left V 5 bases short and J 0 bases short, with 12 bases between. Germline V gene sequence: CDR1 SGHDT, CDR2 YYEEEE. The chain's CDR3 is CASSHPPSSYNEQFF. The CDR3 DNA is TGTGCCAGCAGTCACCCCCCGAGCTCCTACAATGAGCAGTTCTTC.

V usage is TRBV20-1 and J usage is TRBJ2-1, with 12 nucleotides matching TRBD2. The CDR3 covers 18 residues. Looked up from germline, CDR1 is DFQATT and CDR2 is SNEGSKA (reference sequence). V trimming: 0 bases; J trimming: 3 bases; junction bases outside the gene matches: 9. The CDR3 reads CSARDIRLAGANYNEQFF. CDR3 coding DNA: TGCAGTGCTAGAGACATCAGACTAGCGGGAGCGAACTACAATGAGCAGTTCTTC.

The chain is built from TRBV4-2 and TRBJ2-1; 12 bases line up with TRBD2. Germline V CDR1 and CDR2: LGHNA, YNFKEQ. Trimming removed 4 bases from V and 4 bases from J; junction bases left unmatched: 8. This CDR3 comprises 17 residues. The CDR3 nucleotides are TGTGCCAGCAGCCCCTCACTCGGACTAGCGGGATACAATGAGCAGTTCTTC. Translated, it gives CASSPSLGLAGYNEQFF.

This clonotype was seen more than once but under ten times. The V call is TRBV7-2, the J call TRBJ1-1, with 8 positions matching TRBD1. V dropped 4 bases and J dropped 8; count of bases not matched to a gene: 3. The CDR3 covers 12 residues. Germline V gene lookup returns CDR1 SGHTA and CDR2 FQGNSA. Here the CDR3 DNA reads TGTGCCAGCAGCTACGGGACAGGAGAAGCTTTCTTT. Protein sequence: CASSYGTGEAFF.

In this sample, this clonotype turned up once. V gene TRBV19 combines with J gene TRBJ2-1; possibly TRBD2 for D (5 bases). The germline gives CDR1 LNHDA, CDR2 SQIVND (reference sequence). This CDR3 region has 15 residues. V shed 8 bases and J shed 0 bases, with 14 bases lying between them. The CDR3 DNA follows: TGTGCCAGTGTGGGAGAGGGAAGCTCCTACAATGAGCAGTTCTTC. It specifies CASVGEGSSYNEQFF.

J is TRBJ2-7 and V is TRBV6-5, with 7 nucleotides matching TRBD1. This CDR3 comprises 15 residues. Germline loops: CDR1 MNHEY, CDR2 SVGAGI. V was pared by 0 bases and J by 7 bases, with 9 bases of the junction left unmatched. CDR3 residues: CASSYSVLQGREQYF. In DNA form, the CDR3 reads TGTGCCAGCAGTTACTCTGTACTACAGGGGAGAGAGCAGTACTTC.

This clonotype was detected ten times or more. The chain is built from TRBV7-2 and TRBJ2-1; a possible D gene is TRBD2 (5 bases). The CDR3 totals 15 residues. The germline CDR1 and CDR2 sequences are SGHTA and FQGNSA. The germline V and J ends were trimmed by 5 bases and 0 bases, with 11 bases remaining between them. The CDR3 DNA follows: TGTGCCAGCAGCCGAGCGGAAGGCTCCTACAATGAGCAGTTCTTC. As protein: CASSRAEGSYNEQFF.

The J gene is TRBJ2-4, the V gene TRBV4-1; D tentatively fits TRBD1 or TRBD2 (5 bases each). Germline V gene sequence: CDR1 MGHRA, CDR2 YSYEKL. Trimming stripped 2 bases from V and 2 bases from J, with 13 bases between. CDR3 length: 16 amino acids. The CDR3 reads CASSQPTGATKNIQYF. The CDR3 DNA is TGCGCCAGCAGCCAACCCACCGGGGCAACCAAAAACATTCAGTACTTC.

This clonotype was seen a handful of times. This chain links TRBV28 with TRBJ1-5; D may be TRBD1 (6 bases). Germline-derived CDR1 and CDR2 are MDHEN and SYDVKM. Trimming cost V 7 bases and J 4 bases, with 11 bases left between them. The CDR3 length is 13 residues. CDR3 residues: CASTWTVNQPQHF. CDR3 coding DNA: TGTGCCAGCACCTGGACAGTAAATCAGCCCCAGCATTTT.

This clonotype was counted a few times. V is TRBV12-3 or TRBV12-4 and J is TRBJ2-1; 7 bases line up with TRBD2. V lost 3 bases to trimming and J lost 7 bases; unmatched junction nucleotides: 12. This CDR3 is built from 16 residues. CDR3 amino acids: CASSLSWAGELNEQFF. The CDR3, as DNA: TGTGCCAGCAGTTTGTCATGGGCGGGAGAATTGAATGAGCAGTTCTTC.

This clonotype was counted only a few times. The CDR3 region has the DNA TGTGCCAGCATCAAGGACAGGGGACATGAAAAACTGTTTTTT. Translating gives CASIKDRGHEKLFF. The rearrangement links TRBV2 to TRBJ1-4; TRBD1 aligns across 9 bases. V dropped 7 bases and J dropped 6; count of bases not matched to a gene: 6. Germline CDR1 and CDR2: SNHLY and FYNNEI. This CDR3 spans 14 amino acids. The whole variable domain, remainder taken from reference TRBV2 and TRBJ1-4, is EPEVTQTPSHQVTQMGQEVILRCVPISNHLYFYWYRQILGQKVEFLVSFYNNEISEKSEIFDDQFSVERPDGSNFTLKIRSTKLEDSAMYFCASIKDRGHEKLFFGSGTQLSVL.

This clonotype has just a few counts. J is TRBJ1-4 and V is TRBV3-1; D remains unclear. In germline, CDR1 is LGHDT, CDR2 YNNKEL (reference sequence). The CDR3 length is 16 residues. The V end lost 4 bases, the J end lost 8 bases, and 20 bases lay between the germline ends. CDR3 sequence: CASSPEIGLIREKLFF. CDR3 bases: TGTGCCAGCAGCCCGGAAATTGGGTTGATAAGGGAAAAACTGTTTTTT.